This TCR beta chain was identified during a study of radiotherapy plus CTLA-4 blockade in lung cancer. Looking at the study overall: In about 20% of patients, objective responses were seen; approximately 34% had disease control.

Assay: immunoSEQ multiplex PCR; the TCRdb copy retains only in-frame clones and omits some. Found here are roughly 62,000 clones, approximately 76% of them singletons; the top ten hold approximately 2.8%. The material sequenced was peripheral blood, taken from a patient treated with radiotherapy plus ipilimumab. This receptor was identified in a human donor with non-small cell lung cancer who had a complete response to radiotherapy plus ipilimumab.

CDR3 protein: CASSTQGGTQYF. The CDR3 nucleotides are TGTGCCAGCTCGACACAGGGTGGGACCCAGTACTTC. The genes are TRBV18 and TRBJ2-5, with a tentative D call TRBD1 (6 bases). This CDR3 has 12 amino acids. In germline, CDR1 is KGHSH, CDR2 LQKENI. V was trimmed by 6 bases and J by 7 bases, leaving 12 bases between them.